This T cell receptor beta chain is drawn from a study of T-cell reconstitution after alpha-beta-depleted transplantation in children. General observations from the study: Reports say that about two months after transplant, the alpha-beta T cells came out of several hundred graft clones that had expanded. Surviving thymic progenitors and recipient T cells were the source of high TCRbeta diversity at day 60 in some patients. Newly produced T cells mostly accounted for T-cell counts and diversity one year post-transplant.

Unique molecular identifiers were built into the TCRbeta library. TCRdb recomputed calls from the PCR reads with MiXCR, one row per CDR3 protein. This sample yields 450,000 to 550,000 distinct CDR3 sequences, of which approximately 10% are seen a single time; 11% to 15% belongs to the top ten. The CDR3 loop spans 16 amino acids. V dropped 4 bases and J dropped 3 bases, with 19 bases sitting between them. Per the germline V gene, CDR1 is SGHVS and CDR2 is FNYEAQ. As for this clonotype: Its antigen is unknown.

The chain links TRBV7-6 to TRBJ2-7; possibly TRBD2 for D (7 bases). The material was PBMCs, mostly from graft donor cells, obtained 180 days after TCRalphabeta/CD19-depleted stem cell transplant. The sequence was obtained from a female patient aged 2-15 years who had a stem cell transplant for aplastic anemia, so the T cells may come from the graft donor. As DNA, the CDR3 is TGTGCCAGCAGCTGGGGGGGGAGGGGGTTTGGCTACGAGCAGTACTTC. It translates to CASSWGGRGFGYEQYF.